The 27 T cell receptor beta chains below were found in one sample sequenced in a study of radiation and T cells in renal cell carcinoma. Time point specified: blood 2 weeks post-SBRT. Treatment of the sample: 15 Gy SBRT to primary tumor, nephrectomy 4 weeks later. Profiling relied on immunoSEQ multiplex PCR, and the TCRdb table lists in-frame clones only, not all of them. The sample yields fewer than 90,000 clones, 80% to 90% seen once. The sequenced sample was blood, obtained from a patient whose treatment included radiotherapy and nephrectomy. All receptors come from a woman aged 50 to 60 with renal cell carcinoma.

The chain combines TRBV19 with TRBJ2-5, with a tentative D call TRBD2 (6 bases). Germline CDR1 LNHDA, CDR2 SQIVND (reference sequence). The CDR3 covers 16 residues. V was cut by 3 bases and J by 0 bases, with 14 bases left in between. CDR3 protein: CASSMGRNLYQETQYF. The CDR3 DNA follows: TGTGCCAGTAGTATGGGGAGGAACTTGTACCAAGAGACCCAGTACTTC.

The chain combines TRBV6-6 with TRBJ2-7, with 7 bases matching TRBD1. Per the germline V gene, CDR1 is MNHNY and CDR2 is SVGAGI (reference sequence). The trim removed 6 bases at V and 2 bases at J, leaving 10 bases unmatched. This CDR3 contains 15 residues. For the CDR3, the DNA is TGTGCCAGCAGCCAAAGGGGGCAGGGCACCTACGAGCAGTACTTC. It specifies CASSQRGQGTYEQYF.

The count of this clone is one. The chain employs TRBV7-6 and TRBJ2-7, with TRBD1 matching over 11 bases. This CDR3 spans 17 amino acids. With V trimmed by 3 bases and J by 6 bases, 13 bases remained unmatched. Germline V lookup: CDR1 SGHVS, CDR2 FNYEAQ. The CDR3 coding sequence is TGTGCCAGCAGCTTTGAAATACCGGGACAGGGGGTTTTCGAGCAGTACTTC. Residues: CASSFEIPGQGVFEQYF.

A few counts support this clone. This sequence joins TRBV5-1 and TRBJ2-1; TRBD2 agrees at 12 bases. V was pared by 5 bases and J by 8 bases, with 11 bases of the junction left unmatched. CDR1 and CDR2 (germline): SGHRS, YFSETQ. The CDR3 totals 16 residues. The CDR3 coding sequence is TGCGCCAGCAGTTCTCAAACCAGGACTAGCGGGGATGAGCAGTTCTTC. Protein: CASSSQTRTSGDEQFF.

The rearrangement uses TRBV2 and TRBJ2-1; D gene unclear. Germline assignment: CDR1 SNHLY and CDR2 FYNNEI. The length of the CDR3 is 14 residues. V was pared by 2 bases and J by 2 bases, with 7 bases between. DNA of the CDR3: TGTGCCAGCAGTGAACCAGCCCCCTACAATGAGCAGTTCTTC. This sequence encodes CASSEPAPYNEQFF.

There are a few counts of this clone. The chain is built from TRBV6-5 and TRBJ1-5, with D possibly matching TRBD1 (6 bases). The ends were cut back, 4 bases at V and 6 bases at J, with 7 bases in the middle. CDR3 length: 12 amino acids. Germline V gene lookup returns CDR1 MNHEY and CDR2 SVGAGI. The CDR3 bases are TGTGCCAGCAGTTCAGGGGTTCAGCCCCAGCATTTT. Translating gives CASSSGVQPQHF.

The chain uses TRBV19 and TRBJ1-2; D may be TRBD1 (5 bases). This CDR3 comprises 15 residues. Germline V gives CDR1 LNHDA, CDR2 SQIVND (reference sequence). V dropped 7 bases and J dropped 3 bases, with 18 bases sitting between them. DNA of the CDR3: TGTGCCAGTACCACTTTATCAGGGAGGGACTATGGCTACACCTTC. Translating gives CASTTLSGRDYGYTF.

The chain's CDR3 is CASSWGGAGETQYF. CDR3 coding DNA: TGTGCCAGCAGCTGGGGGGGGGCAGGAGAGACCCAGTACTTC. V and J are TRBV5-4 and TRBJ2-5, with D tentatively TRBD2 (7 bases). This CDR3 spans 14 amino acids. CDR1 is SGHNT and CDR2 is YYREEE in the germline V gene (reference sequence). Trimming stripped 3 bases from V and 4 bases from J, with 13 bases between.

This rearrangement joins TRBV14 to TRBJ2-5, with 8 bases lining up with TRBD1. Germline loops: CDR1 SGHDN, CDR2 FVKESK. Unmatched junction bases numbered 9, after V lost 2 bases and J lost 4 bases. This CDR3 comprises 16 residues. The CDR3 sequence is CASSQNGGTGRETQYF. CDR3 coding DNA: TGTGCCAGCAGCCAAAATGGGGGGACAGGAAGAGAGACCCAGTACTTC.

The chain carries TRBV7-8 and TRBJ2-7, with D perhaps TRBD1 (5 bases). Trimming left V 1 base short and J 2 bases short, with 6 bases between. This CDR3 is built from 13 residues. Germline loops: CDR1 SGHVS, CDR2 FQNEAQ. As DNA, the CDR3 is TGTGCCAGCAGCTTAGTACAGGCCTACGAGCAGTACTTC. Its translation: CASSLVQAYEQYF.

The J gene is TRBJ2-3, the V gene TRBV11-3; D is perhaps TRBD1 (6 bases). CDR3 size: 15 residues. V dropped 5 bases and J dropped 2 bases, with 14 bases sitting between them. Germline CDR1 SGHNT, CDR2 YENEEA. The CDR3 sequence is CASSEGAGATDTQYF. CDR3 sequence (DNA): TGTGCCAGCAGCGAGGGAGCAGGGGCCACAGATACGCAGTATTTT.

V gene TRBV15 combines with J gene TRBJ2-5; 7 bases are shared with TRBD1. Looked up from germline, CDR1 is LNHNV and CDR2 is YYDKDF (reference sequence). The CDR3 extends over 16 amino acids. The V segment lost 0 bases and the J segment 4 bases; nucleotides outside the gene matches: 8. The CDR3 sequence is CATSRDRAGGRETQYF. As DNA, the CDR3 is TGTGCCACCAGCAGAGATAGGGCAGGGGGTCGAGAGACCCAGTACTTC.

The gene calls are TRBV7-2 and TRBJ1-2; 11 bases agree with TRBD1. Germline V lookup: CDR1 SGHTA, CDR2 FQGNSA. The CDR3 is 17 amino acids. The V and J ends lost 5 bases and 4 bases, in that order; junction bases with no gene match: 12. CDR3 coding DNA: TGTGCCAGCAGCCCCAGGACAGGGGGCGCAGGAATCTATGGCTACACCTTC. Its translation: CASSPRTGGAGIYGYTF.

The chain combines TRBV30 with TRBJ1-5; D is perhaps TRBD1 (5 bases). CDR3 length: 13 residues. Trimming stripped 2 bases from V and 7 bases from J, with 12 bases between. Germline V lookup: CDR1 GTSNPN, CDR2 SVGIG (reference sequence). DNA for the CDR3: TGTGCCTGGAGTATTAGGTCAGGGCAGCCCCAGCATTTT. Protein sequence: CAWSIRSGQPQHF.

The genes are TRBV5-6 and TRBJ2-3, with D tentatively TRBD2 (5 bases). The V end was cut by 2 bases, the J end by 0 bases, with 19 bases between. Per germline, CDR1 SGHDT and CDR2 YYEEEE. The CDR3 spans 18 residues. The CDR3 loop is CASSFFGKTSGSTDTQYF. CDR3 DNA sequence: TGTGCCAGCAGCTTTTTTGGTAAGACGAGCGGTAGCACAGATACGCAGTATTTT.

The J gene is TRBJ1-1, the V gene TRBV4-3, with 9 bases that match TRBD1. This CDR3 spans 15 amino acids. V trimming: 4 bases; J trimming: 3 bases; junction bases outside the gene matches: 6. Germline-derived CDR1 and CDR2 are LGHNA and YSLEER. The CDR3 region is CASSPRTGVYTEAFF. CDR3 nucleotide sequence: TGCGCCAGCAGCCCCCGGACAGGGGTGTACACTGAAGCTTTCTTT.

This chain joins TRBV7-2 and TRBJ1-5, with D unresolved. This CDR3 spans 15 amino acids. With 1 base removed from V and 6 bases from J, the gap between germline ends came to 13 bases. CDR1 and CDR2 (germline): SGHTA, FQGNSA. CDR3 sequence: CASSLGVYGLQPQHF. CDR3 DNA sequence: TGTGCCAGCAGCTTAGGCGTGTACGGGCTTCAGCCCCAGCATTTT.

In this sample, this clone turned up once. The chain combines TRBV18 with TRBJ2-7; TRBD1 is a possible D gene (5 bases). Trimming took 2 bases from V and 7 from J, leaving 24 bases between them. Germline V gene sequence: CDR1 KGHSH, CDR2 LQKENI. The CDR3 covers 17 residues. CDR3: CASSPVSPDSLAEEQYF. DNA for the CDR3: TGTGCCAGCTCACCAGTCTCCCCCGACAGTTTGGCGGAAGAGCAGTACTTC.

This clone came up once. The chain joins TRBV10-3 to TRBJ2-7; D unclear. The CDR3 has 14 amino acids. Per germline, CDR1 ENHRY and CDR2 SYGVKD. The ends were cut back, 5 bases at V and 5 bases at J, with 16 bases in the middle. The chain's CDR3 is CAISKDGEIHEQYF. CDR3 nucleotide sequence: TGTGCCATCAGTAAGGACGGAGAGATCCACGAGCAGTACTTC.

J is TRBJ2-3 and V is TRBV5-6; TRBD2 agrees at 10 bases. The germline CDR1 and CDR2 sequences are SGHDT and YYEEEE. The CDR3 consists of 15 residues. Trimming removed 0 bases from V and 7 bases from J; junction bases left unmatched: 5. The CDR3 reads CASSLEGLALNTQYF. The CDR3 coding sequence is TGTGCCAGCAGCTTGGAGGGACTAGCGTTAAATACGCAGTATTTT.

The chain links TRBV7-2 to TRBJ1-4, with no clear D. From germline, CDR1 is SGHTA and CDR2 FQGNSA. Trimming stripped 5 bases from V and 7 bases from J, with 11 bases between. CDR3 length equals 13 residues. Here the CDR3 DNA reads TGTGCCAGCAGCCAAAGTATGGGTGAAAAACTGTTTTTT. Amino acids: CASSQSMGEKLFF. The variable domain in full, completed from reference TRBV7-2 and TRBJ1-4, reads GAGVSQSPSNKVTEKGKDVELRCDPISGHTALYWYRQSLGQGLEFLIYFQGNSAPDKSGLPSDRFSAERTGGSVSTLTIQRTQQEDSAVYLCASSQSMGEKLFFGSGTQLSVL.

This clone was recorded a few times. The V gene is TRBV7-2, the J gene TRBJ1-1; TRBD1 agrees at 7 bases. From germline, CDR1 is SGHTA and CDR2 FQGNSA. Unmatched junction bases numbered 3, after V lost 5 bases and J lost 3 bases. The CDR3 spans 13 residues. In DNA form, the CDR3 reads TGTGCCAGCAGCCCGGGACAGTACACTGAAGCTTTCTTT. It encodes CASSPGQYTEAFF.

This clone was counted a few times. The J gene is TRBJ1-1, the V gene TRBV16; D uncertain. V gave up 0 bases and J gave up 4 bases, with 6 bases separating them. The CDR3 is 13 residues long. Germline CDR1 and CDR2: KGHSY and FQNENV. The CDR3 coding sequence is TGTGCCAGCAGCCAATCGTCAAGCACTGAAGCTTTCTTT. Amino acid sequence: CASSQSSSTEAFF.

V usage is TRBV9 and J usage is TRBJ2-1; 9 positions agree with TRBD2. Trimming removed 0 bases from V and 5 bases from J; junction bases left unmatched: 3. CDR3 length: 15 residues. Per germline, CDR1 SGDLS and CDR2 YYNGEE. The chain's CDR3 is CASSVEPSGDNEQFF. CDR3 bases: TGTGCCAGCAGCGTAGAACCTAGCGGGGACAATGAGCAGTTCTTC.

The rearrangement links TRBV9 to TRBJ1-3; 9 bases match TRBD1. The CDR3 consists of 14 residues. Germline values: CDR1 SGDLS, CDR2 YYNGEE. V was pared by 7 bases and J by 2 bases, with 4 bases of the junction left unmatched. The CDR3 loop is CASGDRVTGNTIYF. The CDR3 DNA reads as TGTGCCAGCGGGGACAGGGTAACTGGAAACACCATATATTTT. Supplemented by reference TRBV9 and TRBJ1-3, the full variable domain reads DSGVTQTPKHLITATGQRVTLRCSPRSGDLSVYWYQQSLDQGLQFLIQYYNGEERAKGNILERFSAQQFPDLHSELNLSSLELGDSALYFCASGDRVTGNTIYFGEGSWLTVV.

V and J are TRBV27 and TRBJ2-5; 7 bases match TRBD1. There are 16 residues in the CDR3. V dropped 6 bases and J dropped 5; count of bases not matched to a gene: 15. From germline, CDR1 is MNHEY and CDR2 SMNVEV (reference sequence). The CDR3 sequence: CASSTSSRGLGETQYF. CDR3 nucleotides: TGTGCCAGCAGCACCTCATCGAGGGGGCTGGGGGAGACCCAGTACTTC.

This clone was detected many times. The DNA of the CDR3 is TGTGCCAGTAGTATTCGGCGGGATCTCGGGGGCACAGATACGCAGTATTTT. This sequence encodes CASSIRRDLGGTDTQYF. V and J are TRBV19 and TRBJ2-3; possibly TRBD2 for D (6 bases). Trimming took 3 bases from V and 1 from J, leaving 17 bases between them. Germline loops: CDR1 LNHDA, CDR2 SQIVND (reference sequence). The CDR3 consists of 17 residues.